Following are 3 T cell receptor beta chains from one sample sequenced in a study of T cell responses to AZD1222 COVID-19 vaccine. TCRdb's copy holds only in-frame clones and misses some; the assay was immunoSEQ multiplex PCR. The sample carries 80,000 to 90,000 clones, about 93% recorded once. Source: peripheral blood, taken on day 0 of MenACWY control vaccination. These receptors were obtained from an adult in good health.

The genes are TRBV7-8 and TRBJ2-1; 8 positions match TRBD2. Germline CDR1 reads SGHVS; CDR2 reads FQNEAQ. The CDR3 contains 11 residues. Trimming at V came to 9 bases and at J to 10 bases, leaving 5 bases not matched to a gene. CDR3 residues: CASSGEGEQFF. Written as DNA, the CDR3 is TGTGCCAGTAGCGGGGAGGGGGAGCAGTTCTTC.

The genes are TRBV7-6 and TRBJ2-7; TRBD2 matches 8 bases. V lost 5 bases and J lost 2; bases outside the gene matches: 5. CDR3 length: 14 residues. From germline, CDR1 is SGHVS and CDR2 FNYEAQ. The CDR3, as DNA: TGTGCCAGCAGCCCAGCGGGGGCGACCTACGAGCAGTACTTC. This gives the protein CASSPAGATYEQYF.

The chain combines TRBV19 with TRBJ1-5; no firm D call. CDR1 is LNHDA and CDR2 is SQIVND in the germline V gene (reference sequence). With 5 bases removed from V and 3 bases from J, the gap between germline ends came to 8 bases. The CDR3 consists of 13 residues. This chain's CDR3 is CASSQATNQPQHF. The DNA of the CDR3 is TGTGCCAGTAGTCAGGCCACCAATCAGCCCCAGCATTTT.